This TCR beta chain was profiled in a study of control samples from healthy donors and cancer patients. The germline V gene has CDR1 SGHKS and CDR2 YYEKEE (reference sequence). The length of the CDR3 is 13 residues. Unmatched junction bases numbered 5, after V lost 0 bases and J lost 9 bases. Assay: immunoSEQ multiplex PCR; the TCRdb copy retains only in-frame clones and omits some. The sample yields tens of thousands of clones, 88% seen once. Sequenced material: blood. This clonotype was sampled from a woman in her 70s in good health. The chain has TRBV5-5 and TRBJ1-2; 7 positions match TRBD1. CDR3 nucleotide sequence: TGTGCCAGCAGCTTGGAGGGGGCGACGAGCTACACCTTC. As protein: CASSLEGATSYTF.